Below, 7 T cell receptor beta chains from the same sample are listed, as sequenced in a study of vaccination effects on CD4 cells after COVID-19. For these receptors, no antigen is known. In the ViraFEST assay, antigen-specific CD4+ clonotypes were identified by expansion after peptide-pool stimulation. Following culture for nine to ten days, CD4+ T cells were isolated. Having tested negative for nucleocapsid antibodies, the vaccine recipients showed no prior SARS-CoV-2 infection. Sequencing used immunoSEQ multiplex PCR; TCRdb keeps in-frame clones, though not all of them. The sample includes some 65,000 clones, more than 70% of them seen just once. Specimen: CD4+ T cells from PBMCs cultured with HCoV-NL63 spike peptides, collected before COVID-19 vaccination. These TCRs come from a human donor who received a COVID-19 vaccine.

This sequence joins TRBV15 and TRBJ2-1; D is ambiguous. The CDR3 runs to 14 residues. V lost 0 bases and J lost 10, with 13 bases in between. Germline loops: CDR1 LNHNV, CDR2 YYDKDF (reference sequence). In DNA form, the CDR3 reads TGTGCCACCAGCAGAGATTATACAGCATCGGAGCAGTTCTTC. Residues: CATSRDYTASEQFF.

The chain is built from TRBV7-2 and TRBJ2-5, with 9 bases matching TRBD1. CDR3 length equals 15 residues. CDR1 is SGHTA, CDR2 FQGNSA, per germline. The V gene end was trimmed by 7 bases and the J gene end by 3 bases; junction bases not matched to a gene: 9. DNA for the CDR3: TGTGCCAGCAACTCCGGGACAGGGAGGGAAGAGACCCAGTACTTC. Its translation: CASNSGTGREETQYF.

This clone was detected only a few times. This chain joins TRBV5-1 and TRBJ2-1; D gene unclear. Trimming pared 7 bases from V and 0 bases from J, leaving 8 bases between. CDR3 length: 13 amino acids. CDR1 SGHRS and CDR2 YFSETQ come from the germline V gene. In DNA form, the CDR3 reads TGCGCCAGCCAAAGAGGCTCCTACAATGAGCAGTTCTTC. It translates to CASQRGSYNEQFF.

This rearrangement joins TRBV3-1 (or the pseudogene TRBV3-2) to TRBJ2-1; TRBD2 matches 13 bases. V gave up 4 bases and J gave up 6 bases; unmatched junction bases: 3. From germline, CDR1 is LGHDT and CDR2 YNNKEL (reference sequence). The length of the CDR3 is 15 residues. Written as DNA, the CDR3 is TGTGCCAGCAGCCGGACTAGCGGGGGCCCCAATGAGCAGTTCTTC. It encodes CASSRTSGGPNEQFF.

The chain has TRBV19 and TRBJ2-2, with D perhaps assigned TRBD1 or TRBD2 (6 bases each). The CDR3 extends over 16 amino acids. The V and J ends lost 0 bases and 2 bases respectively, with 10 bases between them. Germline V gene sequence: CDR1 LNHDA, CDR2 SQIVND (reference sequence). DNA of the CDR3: TGTGCCAGTAGTATAGATCCGGGGGCCAACACCGGGGAGCTGTTTTTT. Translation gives CASSIDPGANTGELFF.

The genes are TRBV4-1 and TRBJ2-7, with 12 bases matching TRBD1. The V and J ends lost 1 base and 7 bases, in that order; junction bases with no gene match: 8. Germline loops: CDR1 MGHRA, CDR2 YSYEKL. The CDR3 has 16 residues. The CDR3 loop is CASSQAPGQGANEQYV. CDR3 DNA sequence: TGCGCCAGCAGCCAAGCCCCGGGACAGGGGGCAAATGAGCAGTACGTC.

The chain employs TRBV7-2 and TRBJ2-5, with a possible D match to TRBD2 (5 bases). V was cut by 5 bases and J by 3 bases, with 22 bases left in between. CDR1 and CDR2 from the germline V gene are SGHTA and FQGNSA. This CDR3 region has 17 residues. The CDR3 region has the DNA TGTGCCAGCAGCCGCGCTCCTGCAGGAGGCGGAGAAGAGACCCAGTACTTC. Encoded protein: CASSRAPAGGGEETQYF.